These 6 T cell receptor beta chains were sequenced from one sample in a study of control samples from healthy donors and cancer patients. The assay was immunoSEQ multiplex PCR, and TCRdb's table has in-frame clones only and misses some. This sample has fewer than 20,000 clones, with around 84% found just once. Sequenced: PBMCs. These receptor sequences come from a woman aged 70-85 years with lung cancer.

This clone occurred a few times. The chain joins TRBV4-1 to TRBJ1-4; no clear D. This CDR3 spans 17 amino acids. The germline V and J ends were trimmed by 0 bases and 7 bases, with 18 bases remaining between them. Germline V lookup: CDR1 MGHRA, CDR2 YSYEKL. In nucleotides, the CDR3 is TGCGCCAGCAGCCAAGATGGCCCCGAAACGCTGGTTGAAAAACTGTTTTTT. Its protein product is CASSQDGPETLVEKLFF.

The chain has TRBV6-2 or TRBV6-3 and TRBJ1-2, with TRBD1 matching 7 bases. The CDR3 is made up of 13 amino acids. With 5 bases clipped from V and 7 bases from J, the junction kept 7 bases outside the gene matches. The V gene's germline CDR1 is MNHEY and CDR2 SVGEGT. CDR3 sequence (DNA): TGTGCCAGCAGTGATCCGGGACAGAGTGGCTACACCTTC. The encoded protein is CASSDPGQSGYTF.

The V and J genes are TRBV5-6 and TRBJ2-2; TRBD2 agrees at 9 bases. J gave up 1 base and V 3 bases, and 13 bases lay outside the gene matches. The germline V gene has CDR1 SGHDT and CDR2 YYEEEE. The CDR3 has 19 residues. CDR3 nucleotide sequence: TGTGCCAGCAGCTCGGATTTGGGACTAGCTAACCTGAACACCGGGGAGCTGTTTTTT. Translation: CASSSDLGLANLNTGELFF.

This chain links TRBV30 with TRBJ1-2, with D possibly TRBD1 on 5 matching bases. Germline V gene data show CDR1 as GTSNPN and CDR2 as SVGIG (reference sequence). V lost 0 bases, J lost 3 bases, and 17 bases lay in between. This CDR3 is built from 16 residues. CDR3 coding DNA: TGTGCCTGGAGTGTAAGATCAGGGATTAAAGACTATGGCTACACCTTC. Its protein product is CAWSVRSGIKDYGYTF.

The chain joins TRBV3-1 (or the pseudogene TRBV3-2) to TRBJ2-6; unclear D gene. The CDR3 covers 17 residues. CDR1 is LGHDT and CDR2 is YNNKEL in the germline V gene (reference sequence). Trimming removed 1 base from V and 0 bases from J, with 10 bases in between. The CDR3 spells CASSQGIGNSGANVLTF. The CDR3 nucleotides read TGTGCCAGCAGCCAAGGTATCGGAAACTCTGGGGCCAACGTCCTGACTTTC.

The chain carries TRBV27 and TRBJ1-1; no reliable D call. V lost 2 bases, J lost 1 base, and 11 bases lay in between. The CDR3 covers 15 residues. Germline assignment: CDR1 MNHEY and CDR2 SMNVEV (reference sequence). CDR3 protein: CASSLRSRGNTEAFF. CDR3 nucleotide sequence: TGTGCCAGCAGTTTAAGGAGTAGAGGGAACACTGAAGCTTTCTTT.